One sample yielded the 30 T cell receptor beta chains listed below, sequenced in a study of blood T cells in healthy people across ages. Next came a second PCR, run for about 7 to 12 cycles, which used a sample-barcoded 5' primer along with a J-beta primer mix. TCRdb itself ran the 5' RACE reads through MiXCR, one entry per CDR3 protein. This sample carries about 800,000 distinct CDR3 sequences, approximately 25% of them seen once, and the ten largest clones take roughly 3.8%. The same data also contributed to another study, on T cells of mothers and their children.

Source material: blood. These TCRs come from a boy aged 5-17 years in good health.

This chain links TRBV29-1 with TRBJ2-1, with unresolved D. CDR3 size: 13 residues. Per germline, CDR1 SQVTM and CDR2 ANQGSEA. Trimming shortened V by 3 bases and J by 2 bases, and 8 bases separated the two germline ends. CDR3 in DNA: TGCAGCGTTGATGACATACCCTACAATGAGCAGTTCTTC. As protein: CSVDDIPYNEQFF.

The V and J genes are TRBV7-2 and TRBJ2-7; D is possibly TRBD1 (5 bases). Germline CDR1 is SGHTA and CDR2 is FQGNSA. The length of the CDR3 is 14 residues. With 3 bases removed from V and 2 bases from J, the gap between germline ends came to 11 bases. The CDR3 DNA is TGTGCCAGCAGCTTTGGGGCCGCCCCCTACGAGCAGTACTTC. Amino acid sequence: CASSFGAAPYEQYF.

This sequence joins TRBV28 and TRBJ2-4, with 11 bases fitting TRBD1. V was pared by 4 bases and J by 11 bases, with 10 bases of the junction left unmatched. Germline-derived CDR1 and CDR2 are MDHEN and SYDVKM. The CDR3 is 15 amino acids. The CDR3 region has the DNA TGTGCCAGCAGTTCAGGGACAGGGGGTACTGGCGTTCAGTACTTC. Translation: CASSSGTGGTGVQYF.

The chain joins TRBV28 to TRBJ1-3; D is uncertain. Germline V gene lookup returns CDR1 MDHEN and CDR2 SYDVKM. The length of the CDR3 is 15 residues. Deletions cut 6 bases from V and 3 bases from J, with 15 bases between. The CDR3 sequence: CASSSLLRGGNTIYF. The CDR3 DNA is TGTGCCAGCAGCTCCCTGTTGCGGGGTGGAAACACCATATATTTT.

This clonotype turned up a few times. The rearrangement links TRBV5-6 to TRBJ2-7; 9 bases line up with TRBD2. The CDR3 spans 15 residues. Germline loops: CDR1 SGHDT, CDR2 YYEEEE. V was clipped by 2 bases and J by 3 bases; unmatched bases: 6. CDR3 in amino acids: CASSFQTAGGYEQYF. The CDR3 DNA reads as TGTGCCAGCAGCTTCCAGACAGCGGGAGGCTACGAGCAGTACTTC.

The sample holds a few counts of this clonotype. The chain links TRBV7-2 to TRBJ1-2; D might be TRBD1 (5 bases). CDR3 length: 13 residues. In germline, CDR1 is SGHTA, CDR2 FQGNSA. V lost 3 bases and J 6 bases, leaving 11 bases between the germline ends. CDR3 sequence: CASSLGGNNGYTF. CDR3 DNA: TGTGCCAGCAGCTTGGGGGGGAACAATGGCTACACCTTC.

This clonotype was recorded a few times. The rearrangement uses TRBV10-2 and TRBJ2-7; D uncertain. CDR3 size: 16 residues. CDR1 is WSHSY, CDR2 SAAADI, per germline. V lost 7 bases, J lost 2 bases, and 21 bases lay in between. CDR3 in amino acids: CASTLGRVVIPYEQYF. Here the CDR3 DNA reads TGCGCCAGCACCTTAGGTAGGGTAGTAATTCCCTACGAGCAGTACTTC.

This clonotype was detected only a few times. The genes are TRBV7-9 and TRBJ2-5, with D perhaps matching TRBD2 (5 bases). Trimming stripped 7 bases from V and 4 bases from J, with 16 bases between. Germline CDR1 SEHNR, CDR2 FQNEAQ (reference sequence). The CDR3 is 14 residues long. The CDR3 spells CASTVRGRGETQYF. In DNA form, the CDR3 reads TGTGCCAGCACCGTACGCGGCCGGGGAGAGACCCAGTACTTC.

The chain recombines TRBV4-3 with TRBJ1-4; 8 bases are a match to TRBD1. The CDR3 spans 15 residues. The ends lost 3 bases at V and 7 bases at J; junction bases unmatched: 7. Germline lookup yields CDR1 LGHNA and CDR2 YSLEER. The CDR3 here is CASSQEGTGGEKLFF. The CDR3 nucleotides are TGCGCCAGCAGCCAGGAAGGGACAGGTGGTGAAAAACTGTTTTTT.

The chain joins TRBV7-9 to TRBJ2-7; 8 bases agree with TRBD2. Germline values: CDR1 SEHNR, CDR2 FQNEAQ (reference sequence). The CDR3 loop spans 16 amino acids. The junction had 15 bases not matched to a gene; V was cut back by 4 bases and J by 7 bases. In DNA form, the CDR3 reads TGTGCCAGCAGCTCAGTCTTCCGGGAGGGCCTAGGGGAGCAGTACTTC. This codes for CASSSVFREGLGEQYF.

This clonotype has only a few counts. The CDR3 sequence is CASSQVAGPYNEQFF. In nucleotides, the CDR3 is TGCGCCAGCAGCCAAGTGGCGGGTCCCTACAATGAGCAGTTCTTC. The rearrangement joins TRBV4-3 to TRBJ2-1; D is possibly TRBD2 (5 bases). Germline lookup yields CDR1 LGHNA and CDR2 YSLEER. This CDR3 region has 15 residues. The V end was cut by 1 base, the J end by 2 bases, with 9 bases between.

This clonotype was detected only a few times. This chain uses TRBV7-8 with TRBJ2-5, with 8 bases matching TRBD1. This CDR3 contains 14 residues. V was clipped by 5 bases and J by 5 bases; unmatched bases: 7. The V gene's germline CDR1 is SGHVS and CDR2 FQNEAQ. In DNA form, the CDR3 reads TGTGCCAGCAGCCCGACAGGGGACCGCGAGACCCAGTACTTC. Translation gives CASSPTGDRETQYF.

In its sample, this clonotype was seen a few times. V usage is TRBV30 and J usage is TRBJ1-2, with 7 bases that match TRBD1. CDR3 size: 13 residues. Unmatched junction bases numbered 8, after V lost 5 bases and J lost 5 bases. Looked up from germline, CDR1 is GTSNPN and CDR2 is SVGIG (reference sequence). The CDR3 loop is CAWYRDSGYGYTF. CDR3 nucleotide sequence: TGTGCCTGGTACCGGGACAGCGGTTATGGCTACACCTTC. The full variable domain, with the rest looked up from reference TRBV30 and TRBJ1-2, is SQTIHQWPATLVQPVGSPLSLECTVEGTSNPNLYWYRQAAGRGLQLLFYSVGIGQISSEVPQNLSASRPQDRQFILSSKKLLLSDSGFYLCAWYRDSGYGYTFGSGTRLTVV.

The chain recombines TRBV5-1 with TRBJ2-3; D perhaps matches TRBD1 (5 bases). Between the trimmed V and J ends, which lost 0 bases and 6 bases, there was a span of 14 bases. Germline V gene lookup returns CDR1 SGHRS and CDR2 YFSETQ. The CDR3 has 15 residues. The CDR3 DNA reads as TGCGCCAGCAGCTTGGGGGGCCAGCCCACGGATACGCAGTATTTT. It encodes CASSLGGQPTDTQYF.

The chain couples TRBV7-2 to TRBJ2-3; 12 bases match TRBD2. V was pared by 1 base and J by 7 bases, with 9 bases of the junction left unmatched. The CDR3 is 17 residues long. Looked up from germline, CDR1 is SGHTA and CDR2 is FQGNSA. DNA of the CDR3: TGTGCCAGCAGCTTAGGAGGGGCTAGCGGGAGGGCCCATACGCAGTATTTT. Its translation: CASSLGGASGRAHTQYF.

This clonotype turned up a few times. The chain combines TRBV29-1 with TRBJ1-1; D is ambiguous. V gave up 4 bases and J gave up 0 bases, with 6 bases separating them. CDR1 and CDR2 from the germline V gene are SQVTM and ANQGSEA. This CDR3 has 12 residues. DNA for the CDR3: TGCAGCGTTGTGCAAATGAACACTGAAGCTTTCTTT. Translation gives CSVVQMNTEAFF.

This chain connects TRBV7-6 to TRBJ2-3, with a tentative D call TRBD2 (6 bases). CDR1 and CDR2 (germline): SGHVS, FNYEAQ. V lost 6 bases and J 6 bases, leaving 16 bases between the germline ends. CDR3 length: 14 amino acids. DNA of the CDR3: TGTGCCAGCAGGCGGGGTTGGGGGATCGATACGCAGTATTTT. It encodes CASRRGWGIDTQYF. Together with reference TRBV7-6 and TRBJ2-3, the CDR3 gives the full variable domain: GAGVSQSPRYKVTKRGQDVALRCDPISGHVSLYWYRQALGQGPEFLTYFNYEAQQDKSGLPNDRFSAERPEGSISTLTIQRTEQRDSAMYRCASRRGWGIDTQYFGPGTRLTVL.

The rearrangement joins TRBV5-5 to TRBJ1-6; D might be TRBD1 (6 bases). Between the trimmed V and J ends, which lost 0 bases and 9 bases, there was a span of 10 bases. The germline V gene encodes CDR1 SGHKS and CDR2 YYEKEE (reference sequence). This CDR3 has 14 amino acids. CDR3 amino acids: CASSLGQGTSPLHF. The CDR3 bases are TGTGCCAGCAGCTTGGGTCAGGGGACTTCACCCCTCCACTTT.

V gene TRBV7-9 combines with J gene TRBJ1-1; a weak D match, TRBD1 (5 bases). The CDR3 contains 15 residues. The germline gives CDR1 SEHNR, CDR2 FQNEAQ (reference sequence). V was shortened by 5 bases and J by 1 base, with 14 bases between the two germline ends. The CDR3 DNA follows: TGTGCCAGCAGCCGCGACTTCGACAGGAACACTGAAGCTTTCTTT. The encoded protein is CASSRDFDRNTEAFF.

CDR3 DNA sequence: TGTGCCAGCAGCCGTCGGAGCATCCCCTCCTACGAGCAGTACTTC. Amino acid sequence: CASSRRSIPSYEQYF. This chain joins TRBV7-2 and TRBJ2-5; the D is unclear. TRBJ2-7 explains the end of the DNA better; the J call may be wrong. Germline assignment: CDR1 SGHTA and CDR2 FQGNSA. The CDR3 spans 15 residues.

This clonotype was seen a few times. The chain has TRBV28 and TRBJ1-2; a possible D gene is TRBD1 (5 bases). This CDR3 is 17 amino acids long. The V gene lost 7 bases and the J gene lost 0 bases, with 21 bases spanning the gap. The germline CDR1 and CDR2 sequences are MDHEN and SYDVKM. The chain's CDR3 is CASTDMGRRTANYGYTF. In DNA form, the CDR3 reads TGTGCCAGCACCGACATGGGGCGGCGGACGGCTAACTATGGCTACACCTTC.

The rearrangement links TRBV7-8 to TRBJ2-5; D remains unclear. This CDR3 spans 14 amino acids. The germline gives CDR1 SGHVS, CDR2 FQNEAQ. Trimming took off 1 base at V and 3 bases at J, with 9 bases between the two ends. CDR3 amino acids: CASSLVANEETQYF. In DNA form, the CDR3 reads TGTGCCAGCAGCTTAGTGGCCAACGAAGAGACCCAGTACTTC.

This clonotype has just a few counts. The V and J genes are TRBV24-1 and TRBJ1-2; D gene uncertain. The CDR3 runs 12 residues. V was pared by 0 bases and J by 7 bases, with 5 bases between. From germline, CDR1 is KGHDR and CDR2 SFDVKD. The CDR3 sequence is CATSDLGAGYTF. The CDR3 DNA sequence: TGTGCCACCAGTGATTTGGGCGCTGGCTACACCTTC.

The chain's CDR3 is CASSYSIPGGNEQFF. The DNA of the CDR3 is TGTGCCAGCAGTTACTCGATTCCAGGGGGCAATGAGCAGTTCTTC. This chain connects TRBV6-5 to TRBJ2-5; 7 nucleotides match TRBD1. Judging by the DNA end, TRBJ2-1 fits better; the J call may be wrong. CDR3 length: 15 residues. CDR1 is MNHEY, CDR2 SVGAGI, per germline.

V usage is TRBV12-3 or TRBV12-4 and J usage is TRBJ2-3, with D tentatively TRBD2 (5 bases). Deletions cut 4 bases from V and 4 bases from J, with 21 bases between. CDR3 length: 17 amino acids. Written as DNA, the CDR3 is TGTGCCAGCAGTTCATGGGGAGTTGATTGGGCCGCAGATACGCAGTATTTT. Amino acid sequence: CASSSWGVDWAADTQYF.

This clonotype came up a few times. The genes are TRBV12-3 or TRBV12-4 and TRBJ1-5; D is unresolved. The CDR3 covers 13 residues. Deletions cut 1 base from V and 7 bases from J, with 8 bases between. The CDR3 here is CASSLGRPQPQHF. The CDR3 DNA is TGTGCCAGCAGTTTAGGCAGGCCCCAGCCCCAGCATTTT.

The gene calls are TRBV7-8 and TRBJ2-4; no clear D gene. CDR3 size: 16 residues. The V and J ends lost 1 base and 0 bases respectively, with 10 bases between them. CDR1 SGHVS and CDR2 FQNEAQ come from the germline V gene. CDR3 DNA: TGTGCCAGCAGCTTAGGCCAGCAAATAGCCAAAAACATTCAGTACTTC. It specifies CASSLGQQIAKNIQYF. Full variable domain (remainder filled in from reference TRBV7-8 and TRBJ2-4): GAGVSQSPRYKVAKRGQDVALRCDPISGHVSLFWYQQALGQGPEFLTYFQNEAQLDKSGLPSDRFFAERPEGSVSTLKIQRTQQEDSAVYLCASSLGQQIAKNIQYFGAGTRLSVL.

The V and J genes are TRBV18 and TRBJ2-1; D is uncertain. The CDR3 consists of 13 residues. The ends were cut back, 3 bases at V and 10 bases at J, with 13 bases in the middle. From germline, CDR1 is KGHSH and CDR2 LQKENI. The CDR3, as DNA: TGTGCCAGCTCACCCGACATGTTGGCCGAGCAGTTCTTC. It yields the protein CASSPDMLAEQFF. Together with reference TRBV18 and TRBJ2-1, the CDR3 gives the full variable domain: NAGVMQNPRHLVRRRGQEARLRCSPMKGHSHVYWYRQLPEEGLKFMVYLQKENIIDESGMPKERFSAEFPKEGPSILRIQQVVRGDSAAYFCASSPDMLAEQFFGPGTRLTVL.

The DNA of the CDR3 is TGCAGTGTTAAAGGAGGTGCAGGGGAGAGAAACATTCAGTACTTC. Translation: CSVKGGAGERNIQYF. The chain combines TRBV20-1 with TRBJ2-4; D is possibly TRBD1 (6 bases). Trimming removed 7 bases from V and 6 bases from J, with 22 bases in between. The CDR3 is 15 residues long. Germline V gives CDR1 DFQATT, CDR2 SNEGSKA (reference sequence).

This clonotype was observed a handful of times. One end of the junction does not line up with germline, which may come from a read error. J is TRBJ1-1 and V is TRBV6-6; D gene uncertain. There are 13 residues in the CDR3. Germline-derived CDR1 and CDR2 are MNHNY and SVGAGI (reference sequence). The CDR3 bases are TGTGCCAGCAACGGCTTGCTGGAGACTGCAGCTTTCTTT. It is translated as CASNGLLETAAFF.